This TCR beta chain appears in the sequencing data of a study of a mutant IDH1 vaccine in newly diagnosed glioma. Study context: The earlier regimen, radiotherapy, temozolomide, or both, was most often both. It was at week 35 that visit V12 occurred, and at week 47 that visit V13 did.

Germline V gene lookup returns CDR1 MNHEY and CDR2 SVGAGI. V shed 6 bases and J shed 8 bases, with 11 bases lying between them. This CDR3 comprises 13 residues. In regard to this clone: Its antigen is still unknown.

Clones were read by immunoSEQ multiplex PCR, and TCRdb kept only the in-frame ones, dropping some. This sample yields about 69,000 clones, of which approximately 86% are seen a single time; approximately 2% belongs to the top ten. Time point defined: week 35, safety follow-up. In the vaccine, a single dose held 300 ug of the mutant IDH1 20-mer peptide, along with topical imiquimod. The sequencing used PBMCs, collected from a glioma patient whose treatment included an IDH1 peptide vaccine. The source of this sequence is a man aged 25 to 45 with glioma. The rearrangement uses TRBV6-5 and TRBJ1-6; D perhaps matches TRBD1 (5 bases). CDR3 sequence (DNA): TGTGCCAGCAGCCTACAGGAGTATTCACCCCTCCACTTT. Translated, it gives CASSLQEYSPLHF.